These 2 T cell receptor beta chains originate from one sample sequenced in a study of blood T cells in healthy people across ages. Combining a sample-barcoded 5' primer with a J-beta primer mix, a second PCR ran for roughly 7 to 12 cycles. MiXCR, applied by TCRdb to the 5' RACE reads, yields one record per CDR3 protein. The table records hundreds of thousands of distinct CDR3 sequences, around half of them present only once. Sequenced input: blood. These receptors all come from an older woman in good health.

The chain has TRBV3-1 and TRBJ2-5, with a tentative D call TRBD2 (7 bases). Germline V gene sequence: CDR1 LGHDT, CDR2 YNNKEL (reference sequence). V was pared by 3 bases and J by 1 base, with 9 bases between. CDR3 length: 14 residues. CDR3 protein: CASSHAGAQETQYF. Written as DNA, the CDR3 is TGTGCCAGCAGCCATGCGGGGGCCCAAGAGACCCAGTACTTC.

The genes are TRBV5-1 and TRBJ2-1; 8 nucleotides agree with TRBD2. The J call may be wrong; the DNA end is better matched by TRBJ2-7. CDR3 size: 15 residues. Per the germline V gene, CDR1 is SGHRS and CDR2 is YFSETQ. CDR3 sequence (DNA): TGCGCCAGCAGCTTTATAGCGGGGACCTACAATGAGCAGTACTTC. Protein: CASSFIAGTYNEQYF.